This T cell receptor (beta chain) was retrieved from a study of blood T cells in healthy people across ages. Whole-study results and caveats: Naive T cell percentage showed a strong correlation with TCR beta diversity.

This clonotype was seen only a few times. Its cognate antigen is unknown. It was with a sample-barcoded 5' primer and a J-beta primer mix that a second PCR of roughly 7 to 12 cycles was run. A template-switch adaptor that had 12 random nucleotides put a tag on each cDNA molecule. TCRdb reanalysed the 5' RACE reads using MiXCR and keeps one entry per CDR3 protein. Of some 890,000 distinct CDR3 sequences listed, 25% to 35% were seen once; the top ten hold roughly 10%. This sample also belongs to another study, concerning T cells of mothers and their children.

Input material: blood. This clonotype was obtained from a woman in her forties in good health.

The DNA for the CDR3 is TGTGCCAGCAGCTTAGCGGGTTTGGGGACAGCCGAGACCCAGTACTTC. This gives the protein CASSLAGLGTAETQYF. This chain connects TRBV7-2 to TRBJ2-5, with TRBD1 identical over 7 bases. Germline V lookup: CDR1 SGHTA, CDR2 FQGNSA. Trimming took 0 bases from V and 5 from J; bases not matched to a gene: 9. This CDR3 is built from 16 residues. Full variable domain (rest looked up from reference TRBV7-2 and TRBJ2-5): GAGVSQSPSNKVTEKGKDVELRCDPISGHTALYWYRQSLGQGLEFLIYFQGNSAPDKSGLPSDRFSAERTGGSVSTLTIQRTQQEDSAVYLCASSLAGLGTAETQYFGPGTRLLVL.